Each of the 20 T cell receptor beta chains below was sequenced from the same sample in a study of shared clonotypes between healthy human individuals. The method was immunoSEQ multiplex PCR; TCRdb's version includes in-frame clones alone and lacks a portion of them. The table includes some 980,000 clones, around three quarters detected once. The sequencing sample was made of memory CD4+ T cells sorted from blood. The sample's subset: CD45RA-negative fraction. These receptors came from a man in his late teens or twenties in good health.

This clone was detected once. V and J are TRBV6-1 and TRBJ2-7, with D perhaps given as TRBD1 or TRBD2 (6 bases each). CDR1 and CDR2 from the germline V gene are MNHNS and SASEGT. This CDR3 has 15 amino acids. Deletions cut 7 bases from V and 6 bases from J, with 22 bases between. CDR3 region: CASTIKSQGTREQYF. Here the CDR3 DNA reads TGTGCCAGCACCATTAAATCCCAGGGGACTCGCGAGCAGTACTTC.

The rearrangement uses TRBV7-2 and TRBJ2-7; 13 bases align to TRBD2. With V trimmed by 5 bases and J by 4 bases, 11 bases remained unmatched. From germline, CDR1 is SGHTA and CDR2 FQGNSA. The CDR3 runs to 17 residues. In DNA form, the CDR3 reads TGTGCCAGCAGCCCGGCCCGACTAGCGGGAGGACGGTACGAGCAGTACTTC. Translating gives CASSPARLAGGRYEQYF.

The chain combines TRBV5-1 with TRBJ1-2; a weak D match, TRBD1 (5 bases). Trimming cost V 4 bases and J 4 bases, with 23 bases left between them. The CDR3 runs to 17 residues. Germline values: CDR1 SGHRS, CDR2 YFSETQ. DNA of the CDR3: TGCGCCAGCAGCCCCGGGGCCACCCCTGCCCACGCCTATGGCTACACCTTC. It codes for CASSPGATPAHAYGYTF.

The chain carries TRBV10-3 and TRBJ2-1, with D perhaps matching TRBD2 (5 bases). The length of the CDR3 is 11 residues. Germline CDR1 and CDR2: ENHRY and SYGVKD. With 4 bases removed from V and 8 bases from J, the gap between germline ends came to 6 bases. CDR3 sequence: CAISVGDEQFF. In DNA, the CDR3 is TGTGCCATCAGTGTCGGGGATGAGCAGTTCTTC.

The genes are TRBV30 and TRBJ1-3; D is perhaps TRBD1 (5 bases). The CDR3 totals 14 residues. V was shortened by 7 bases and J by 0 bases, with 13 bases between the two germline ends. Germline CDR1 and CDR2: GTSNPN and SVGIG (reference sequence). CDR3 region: CAYQNGGSGNTIYF. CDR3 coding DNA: TGTGCCTACCAAAATGGGGGCTCTGGAAACACCATATATTTT.

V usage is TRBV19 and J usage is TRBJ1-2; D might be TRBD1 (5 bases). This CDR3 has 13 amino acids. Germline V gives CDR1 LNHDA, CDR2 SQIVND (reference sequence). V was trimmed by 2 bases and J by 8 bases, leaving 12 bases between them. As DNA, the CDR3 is TGTGCCAGTAGTATACAGGGAGCGTTGGGCTACACCTTC. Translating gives CASSIQGALGYTF. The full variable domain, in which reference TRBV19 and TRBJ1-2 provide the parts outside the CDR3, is DGGITQSPKYLFRKEGQNVTLSCEQNLNHDAMYWYRQDPGQGLRLIYYSQIVNDFQKGDIAEGYSVSREKKESFPLTVTSAQKNPTAFYLCASSIQGALGYTFGSGTRLTVV.

The CDR3 sequence: CASSLEVERYNEQFF. The CDR3, as DNA: TGTGCCAGCAGCTTAGAAGTCGAGCGGTACAATGAGCAGTTCTTC. The rearrangement uses TRBV11-2 and TRBJ2-1, with D maybe TRBD2 (5 bases). The CDR3 consists of 15 residues. Looked up from germline, CDR1 is SGHAT and CDR2 is FQNNGV. The germline V and J ends were trimmed by 0 bases and 4 bases, with 10 bases remaining between them.

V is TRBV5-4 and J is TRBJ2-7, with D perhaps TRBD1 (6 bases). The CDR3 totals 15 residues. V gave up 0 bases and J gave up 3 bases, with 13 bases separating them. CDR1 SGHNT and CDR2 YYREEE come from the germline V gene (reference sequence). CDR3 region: CASSLALRGNYEQYF. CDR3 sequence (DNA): TGTGCCAGCAGCTTGGCCCTCAGGGGCAACTACGAGCAGTACTTC.

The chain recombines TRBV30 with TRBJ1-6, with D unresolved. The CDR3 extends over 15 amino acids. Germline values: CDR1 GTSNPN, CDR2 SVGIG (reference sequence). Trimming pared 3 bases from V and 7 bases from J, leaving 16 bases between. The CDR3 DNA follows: TGTGCCTGGAGAGAGGTGGGGTTGGGGAATTCACCCCTCCACTTT. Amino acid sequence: CAWREVGLGNSPLHF.

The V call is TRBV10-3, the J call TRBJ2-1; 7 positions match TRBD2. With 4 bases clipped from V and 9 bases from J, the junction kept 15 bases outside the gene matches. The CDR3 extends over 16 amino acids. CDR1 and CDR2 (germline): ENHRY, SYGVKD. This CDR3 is CAISADPGTSGGEQFF. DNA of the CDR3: TGTGCCATCAGTGCCGACCCTGGGACCTCGGGAGGTGAGCAGTTCTTC.

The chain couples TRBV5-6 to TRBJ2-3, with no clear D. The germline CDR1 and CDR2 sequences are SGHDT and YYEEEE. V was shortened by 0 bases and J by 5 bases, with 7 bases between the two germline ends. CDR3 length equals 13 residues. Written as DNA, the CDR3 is TGTGCCAGCAGCTTGGCGTGGGGAGATACGCAGTATTTT. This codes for CASSLAWGDTQYF.

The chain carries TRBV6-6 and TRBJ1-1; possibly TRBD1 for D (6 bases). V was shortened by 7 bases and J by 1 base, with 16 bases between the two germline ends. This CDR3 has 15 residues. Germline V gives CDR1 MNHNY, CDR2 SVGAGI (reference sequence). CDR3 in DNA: TGTGCCAGCACGGTGGGGGGGCAAAGGAACACTGAAGCTTTCTTT. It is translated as CASTVGGQRNTEAFF.

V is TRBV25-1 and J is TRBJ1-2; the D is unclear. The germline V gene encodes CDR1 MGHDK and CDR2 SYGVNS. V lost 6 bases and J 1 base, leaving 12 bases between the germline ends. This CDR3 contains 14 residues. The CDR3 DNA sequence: TGTGCCAGCAGCCGCGCAGGACTTAACTATGGCTACACCTTC. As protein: CASSRAGLNYGYTF.

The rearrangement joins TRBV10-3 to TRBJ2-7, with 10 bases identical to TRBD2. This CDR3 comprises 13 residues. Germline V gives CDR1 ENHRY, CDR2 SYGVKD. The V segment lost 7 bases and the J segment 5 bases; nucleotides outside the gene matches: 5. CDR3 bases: TGTGCCATCAAGCCTAGCGGGAGTAACGAGCAGTACTTC. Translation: CAIKPSGSNEQYF.

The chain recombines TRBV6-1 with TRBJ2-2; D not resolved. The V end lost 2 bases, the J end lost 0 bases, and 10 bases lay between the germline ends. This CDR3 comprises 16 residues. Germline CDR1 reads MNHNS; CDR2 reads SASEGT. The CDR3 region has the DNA TGTGCCAGCAGTGAATGGGCAGGCTCGAACACCGGGGAGCTGTTTTTT. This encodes CASSEWAGSNTGELFF.

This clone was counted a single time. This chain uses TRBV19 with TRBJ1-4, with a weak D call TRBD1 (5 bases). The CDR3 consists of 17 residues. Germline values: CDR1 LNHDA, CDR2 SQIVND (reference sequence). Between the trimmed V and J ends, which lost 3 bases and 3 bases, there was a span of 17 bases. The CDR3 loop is CASSIMGRKASNEKLFF. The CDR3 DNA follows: TGTGCCAGTAGTATTATGGGACGCAAAGCGTCTAATGAAAAACTGTTTTTT.

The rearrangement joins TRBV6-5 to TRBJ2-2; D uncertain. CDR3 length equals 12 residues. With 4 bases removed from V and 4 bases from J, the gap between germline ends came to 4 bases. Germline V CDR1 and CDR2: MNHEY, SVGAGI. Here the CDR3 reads CASSFRTGELFF. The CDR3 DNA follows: TGTGCCAGCAGTTTTCGCACCGGGGAGCTGTTTTTT.

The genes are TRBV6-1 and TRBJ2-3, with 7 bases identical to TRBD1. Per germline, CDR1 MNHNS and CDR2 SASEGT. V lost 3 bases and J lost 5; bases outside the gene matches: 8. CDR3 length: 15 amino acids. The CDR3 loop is CASSESGGFRDTQYF. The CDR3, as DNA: TGTGCCAGCAGTGAGTCAGGGGGTTTCCGAGATACGCAGTATTTT.

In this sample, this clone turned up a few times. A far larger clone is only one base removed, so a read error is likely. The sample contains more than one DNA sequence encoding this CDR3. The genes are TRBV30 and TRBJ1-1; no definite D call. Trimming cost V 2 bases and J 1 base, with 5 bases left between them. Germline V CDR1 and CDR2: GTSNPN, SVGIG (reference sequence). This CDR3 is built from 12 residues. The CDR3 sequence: CAWSLQNTEAFF. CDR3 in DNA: TGTGCCTGGAGTCTACAGAACACTGAAGCTTTCTTT.

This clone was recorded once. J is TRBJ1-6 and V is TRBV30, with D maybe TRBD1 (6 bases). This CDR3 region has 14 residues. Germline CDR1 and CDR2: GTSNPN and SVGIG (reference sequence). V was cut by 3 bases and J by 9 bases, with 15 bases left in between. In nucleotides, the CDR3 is TGTGCCTGGAGGGGTGTAGGGGGTATTTCACCCCTCCACTTT. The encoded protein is CAWRGVGGISPLHF.